These 20 T cell receptor beta chains originate from one sample sequenced in a study of cytomegalovirus exposure and HLA in healthy donors. Amplification used 60 Vbeta primers and 13 Jbeta primers. Profiled with immunoSEQ multiplex PCR; TCRdb holds only in-frame clones, not every one. The sample carries roughly 150,000 clones, around 74% recorded once. The sample taken for sequencing was PBMCs. These receptors were taken from a female donor in good health and CMV-seronegative.

The V gene is TRBV7-2, the J gene TRBJ2-5; the match to TRBD2 covers 9 bases. The CDR3 runs 15 residues. With 5 bases clipped from V and 4 bases from J, the junction kept 8 bases outside the gene matches. The V gene's germline CDR1 is SGHTA and CDR2 FQGNSA. CDR3 bases: TGTGCCAGCAGCGTCACCGGACTAGCGTCAGAGACCCAGTACTTC. It specifies CASSVTGLASETQYF.

V and J are TRBV28 and TRBJ1-3, with no clear D. The V end lost 1 base, the J end lost 0 bases, and 10 bases lay between the germline ends. Germline V lookup: CDR1 MDHEN, CDR2 SYDVKM. CDR3 length: 16 residues. The CDR3 region is CASSLLSQLSGNTIYF. The CDR3 DNA reads as TGTGCCAGCAGTTTATTATCACAGCTCTCTGGAAACACCATATATTTT.

This clone occurred a few times. The chain couples TRBV11-2 to TRBJ2-3; the match to TRBD1 covers 9 bases. This CDR3 comprises 16 residues. Germline V lookup: CDR1 SGHAT, CDR2 FQNNGV. Trimming took 0 bases from V and 1 from J; bases not matched to a gene: 2. CDR3 in DNA: TGTGCCAGCAGCTTAGACTGGACAGGGGGCACAGATACGCAGTATTTT. Translating gives CASSLDWTGGTDTQYF.

In nucleotides, the CDR3 is TGTGCCAGCAGCGTAGGCGGGACCAAAAACATTCAGTACTTC. Protein product: CASSVGGTKNIQYF. V usage is TRBV9 and J usage is TRBJ2-4; the D gene is possibly TRBD2 (6 bases). The V gene's germline CDR1 is SGDLS and CDR2 YYNGEE. Trimming cost V 0 bases and J 2 bases, with 6 bases left between them. CDR3 length equals 14 residues.

This clone was counted a few times. V and J are TRBV5-4 and TRBJ2-1, with 11 bases fitting TRBD2. Trimming took 5 bases from V and 0 from J; bases not matched to a gene: 7. Looked up from germline, CDR1 is SGHNT and CDR2 is YYREEE (reference sequence). The length of the CDR3 is 17 residues. The CDR3 DNA is TGTGCCAGCAGACCGGGACTAGCGGACAGCTCCTACAATGAGCAGTTCTTC. Protein sequence: CASRPGLADSSYNEQFF.

This clone was observed a few times. J is TRBJ2-5 and V is TRBV28; tentatively, D is TRBD2 (6 bases). Trimming removed 7 bases from V and 5 bases from J, with 14 bases in between. Germline V gene data show CDR1 as MDHEN and CDR2 as SYDVKM. This CDR3 contains 13 residues. The CDR3 region has the DNA TGTGCCAGCACCCCTAGCGCAGTGGAGACCCAGTACTTC. Amino acids: CASTPSAVETQYF.

The chain uses TRBV4-3 and TRBJ2-5; D ambiguous. CDR1 is LGHNA and CDR2 is YSLEER in the germline V gene. Trimming removed 1 base from V and 0 bases from J, with 6 bases in between. This CDR3 spans 14 amino acids. For the CDR3, the DNA is TGCGCCAGCAGCCAAGTCAGGTACCAAGAGACCCAGTACTTC. Protein: CASSQVRYQETQYF.

V and J are TRBV6-6 and TRBJ2-1; TRBD2 aligns across 10 bases. CDR1 is MNHNY, CDR2 SVGAGI, per germline (reference sequence). CDR3 length: 14 amino acids. After removal of 6 bases from V and 10 bases from J, the junction contained 9 bases not matched to a gene. The CDR3 reads CASSGTSANQEQFF. The CDR3 DNA reads as TGTGCCAGCAGCGGGACTAGCGCGAATCAAGAGCAGTTCTTC.

This sequence joins TRBV19 and TRBJ1-1, with 8 bases lining up with TRBD1. This CDR3 is 13 amino acids long. Germline V lookup: CDR1 LNHDA, CDR2 SQIVND (reference sequence). V was pared by 6 bases and J by 4 bases, with 4 bases of the junction left unmatched. As DNA, the CDR3 is TGTGCCAGTAGCCCGACAGGGGTCACTGAAGCTTTCTTT. It translates to CASSPTGVTEAFF.

V and J are TRBV27 and TRBJ2-1; 10 nucleotides match TRBD2. Trimming cost V 5 bases and J 3 bases; bases outside gene matches: 1. CDR3 length: 14 residues. CDR1 is MNHEY, CDR2 SMNVEV, per germline (reference sequence). CDR3 protein: CASSRTSGYNEQFF. CDR3 coding DNA: TGTGCCAGCAGTCGGACTAGCGGCTACAATGAGCAGTTCTTC.

This chain joins TRBV18 and TRBJ1-4; D gene unclear. V lost 3 bases and J lost 8, with 16 bases in between. The CDR3 totals 15 residues. Germline V gives CDR1 KGHSH, CDR2 LQKENI. As DNA, the CDR3 is TGTGCCAGCTCACCGCGGCCAACCCGAGGCGAAAAACTGTTTTTT. Its translation: CASSPRPTRGEKLFF. The full variable domain, with the rest looked up from reference TRBV18 and TRBJ1-4, is NAGVMQNPRHLVRRRGQEARLRCSPMKGHSHVYWYRQLPEEGLKFMVYLQKENIIDESGMPKERFSAEFPKEGPSILRIQQVVRGDSAAYFCASSPRPTRGEKLFFGSGTQLSVL.

This clone was seen more than once but under ten times. The CDR3: CASSDRGKRNEQFF. In DNA form, the CDR3 reads TGTGCCAGCAGCGACAGGGGGAAGAGGAATGAGCAGTTCTTC. V gene TRBV27 combines with J gene TRBJ2-1, with 9 bases that match TRBD1. The CDR3 length is 14 residues. Unmatched junction bases numbered 7, after V lost 6 bases and J lost 7 bases. CDR1 is MNHEY, CDR2 SMNVEV, per germline (reference sequence).

This rearrangement joins TRBV18 to TRBJ2-7; D is possibly TRBD1 (6 bases). Germline V gene lookup returns CDR1 KGHSH and CDR2 LQKENI. V was trimmed by 2 bases and J by 3 bases, leaving 14 bases between them. This CDR3 has 15 residues. The CDR3, as DNA: TGTGCCAGCTCACCAACTTCAGGGGTGCGCTACGAGCAGTACTTC. Translating it yields CASSPTSGVRYEQYF.

V gene TRBV21-1 combines with J gene TRBJ2-3; the table names TRBD2, a call not compared with the DNA. TRBV21-1 is annotated as a pseudogene. CDR3 size: 17 residues. CDR3 sequence reads: CASSKGTGSGNTDTQYF. CDR3 sequence (DNA): TGTGCCAGCAGCAAAGGGACGGGTAGCGGGAATACAGATACGCAGTATTTT.

This sequence joins TRBV9 and TRBJ1-5; 9 bases are a match to TRBD1. V lost 3 bases to trimming and J lost 0 bases; unmatched junction nucleotides: 1. This CDR3 is 15 amino acids long. Germline CDR1 and CDR2: SGDLS and YYNGEE. The CDR3 DNA is TGTGCCAGCAGCGAGGGACAGGGTAGCAATCAGCCCCAGCATTTT. Translated, it gives CASSEGQGSNQPQHF.

The chain couples TRBV19 to TRBJ2-3; D is possibly TRBD1 (5 bases). The V end lost 0 bases, the J end lost 2 bases, and 9 bases lay between the germline ends. This CDR3 is built from 15 residues. Germline V gives CDR1 LNHDA, CDR2 SQIVND (reference sequence). The CDR3 coding sequence is TGTGCCAGTAGTATAGAGCCCAGGGACACAGATACGCAGTATTTT. As protein: CASSIEPRDTDTQYF. The variable domain in full, completed from reference TRBV19 and TRBJ2-3, reads DGGITQSPKYLFRKEGQNVTLSCEQNLNHDAMYWYRQDPGQGLRLIYYSQIVNDFQKGDIAEGYSVSREKKESFPLTVTSAQKNPTAFYLCASSIEPRDTDTQYFGPGTRLTVL.

This rearrangement joins TRBV10-1 to TRBJ1-1; tentative D call: TRBD1 (5 bases). V shed 6 bases and J shed 1 base, with 9 bases lying between them. Germline CDR1 WNHNN, CDR2 SYGVQD (reference sequence). This CDR3 contains 13 residues. Written as DNA, the CDR3 is TGCGCCAGCAGGACAGCACCGAACACTGAAGCTTTCTTT. It specifies CASRTAPNTEAFF.

This rearrangement joins TRBV5-1 to TRBJ1-4; D is possibly TRBD1 (5 bases). This CDR3 comprises 14 residues. Germline V lookup: CDR1 SGHRS, CDR2 YFSETQ. The V gene lost 1 base and the J gene lost 6 bases, with 10 bases spanning the gap. The CDR3 spells CASSLYSRDEKLFF. The CDR3, as DNA: TGCGCCAGCAGCTTGTACAGCAGGGATGAAAAACTGTTTTTT.

The gene calls are TRBV5-8 and TRBJ1-3; D is perhaps TRBD1 (5 bases). CDR3 length: 16 amino acids. Trimming took off 1 base at V and 2 bases at J, with 13 bases between the two ends. The germline gives CDR1 SGHTS, CDR2 YDEGEE. CDR3 coding DNA: TGTGCCAGCAGCTTGATGGTCCGGGGGACTGGAAACACCATATATTTT. Translated: CASSLMVRGTGNTIYF.

This clone was seen a few times. This chain links TRBV2 with TRBJ2-7, with 7 bases fitting TRBD1. Germline CDR1 reads SNHLY; CDR2 reads FYNNEI. The CDR3 contains 11 residues. The V and J ends lost 11 bases and 2 bases, in that order; junction bases with no gene match: 3. As DNA, the CDR3 is TGTGCCGCCACAGGGGCCTACGAGCAGTACTTC. Translating gives CAATGAYEQYF.